This T cell receptor (beta chain) was sequenced in a study of blood T cell repertoires in COVID-19. For the study at large: The United States, Italy and Spain provided the acute and convalescent COVID-19 samples.

Grouping used clinical history reported by participants in a survey and questionnaire. Two consecutive negative NP/OP PCR tests, clearance, or resolved symptoms defined Cohort 3 recovery. Sequenced by immunoSEQ multiplex PCR; TCRdb stores in-frame clones only, minus some. The sample holds over 300,000 clones, over 75% seen once. The ends lost 5 bases at V and 5 bases at J; junction bases unmatched: 10. The CDR3 loop spans 15 amino acids. CDR1 is ENHRY, CDR2 SYGVKD, per germline. The chain is built from TRBV10-3 and TRBJ2-5; 8 bases agree with TRBD1. The receptor was isolated from a woman aged 18-29 years who had recovered from COVID-19. The sequencing sample was made of PBMCs or T cells enriched from blood (not recorded which). CDR3 amino acids: CAISPRGLNEETQYF. CDR3 sequence (DNA): TGTGCCATCAGTCCCAGGGGGCTTAATGAGGAGACCCAGTACTTC.